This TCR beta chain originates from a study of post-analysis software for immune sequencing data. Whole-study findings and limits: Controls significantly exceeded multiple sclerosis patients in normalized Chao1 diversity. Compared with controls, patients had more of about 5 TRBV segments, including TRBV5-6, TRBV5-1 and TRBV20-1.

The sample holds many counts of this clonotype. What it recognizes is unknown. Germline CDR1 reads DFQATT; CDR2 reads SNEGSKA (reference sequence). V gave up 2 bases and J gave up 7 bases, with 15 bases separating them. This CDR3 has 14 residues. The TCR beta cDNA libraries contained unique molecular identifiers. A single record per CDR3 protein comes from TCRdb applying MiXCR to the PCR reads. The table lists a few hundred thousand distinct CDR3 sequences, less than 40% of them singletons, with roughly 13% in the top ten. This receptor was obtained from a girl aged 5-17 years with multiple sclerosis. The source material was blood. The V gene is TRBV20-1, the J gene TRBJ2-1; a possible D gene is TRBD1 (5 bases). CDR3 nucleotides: TGCAGTGCTAGACTCAGGGCGATTGGGAATGAGCAGTTCTTC. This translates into CSARLRAIGNEQFF.